This section outlines one T cell receptor beta chain sequence together with its context. This clone was recorded a few times. This receptor's antigen is unknown. No base-level quality is on record; no much larger clone is a single base apart. From the cysteine up to the phenylalanine, the CDR3 has a length of 15 residues. Only CDR3 DNA remains: 45 bases, in frame from the first base. Germline trimming amounts to 4 bases on V and 5 bases on J, with 11 as the count of junction bases outside the gene matches. CDR1 and CDR2, looked up from the germline V gene, are SGHRS and YFSETQ. This sample was included in a study of T cell responses to AZD1222 COVID-19 vaccine (dated by TCRdb to about 2021). For the wider study: A total of about 250 trial participants underwent TCR sequencing, of whom 207 had received two doses of AZD1222 and about 25 had received two doses of the MenACWY control vaccine. Trial participants were enrolled into age subgroups of 18-55, 56-69 and 70-plus years, which contained 148, 28 and 57 TCR-sequenced participants, respectively.

Overall study results and their limits: Reportedly, close to half of the unique spike-specific TCRs recognized epitopes lying outside the regions that are mutated in the B.1.351 and B.1.1.7 variants. The 56-69-year group was small, and its depth increase did not reach significance, likely because of low power. Because no day 14 peak-response samples were available, repertoires were characterized only after the peak T cell response. Vaccine-associated CD4 TCRs spanned the whole spike protein, with dominant responses in regions 160-218 and 743-854. Conclusions about previously exposed vaccinees were limited because only six AZD1222 recipients were SARS-CoV-2 seropositive at baseline. Participants were mostly white British and included more females than males, and it was suggested by the authors that clonal diversity may have been underestimated. A significant rise in spike-specific TCR breadth and depth was observed after two AZD1222 doses relative to day 0 and relative to MenACWY recipients.

The CDR3 regions of human TCRbeta chains were analyzed by immunosequencing. In the paper's pipeline: Repertoire TCRs were checked for matches against a reference library of SARS-CoV-2-specific TCRs that had been generated using the MIRA antigen-specificity platform. Breadth was defined as the fraction of unique TCRs that were SARS-CoV-2-associated. Depth was defined as the fraction of total T cells that were SARS-CoV-2-associated. Using the MIRA data, each spike-specific TCR was mapped to the spike region that the TCR reacts to and placed in a CD4 or CD8 class. Log10-transformed breadth and depth values were compared by one-way ANOVA with Sidak's multiple comparisons tests. TCRdb carries this immuneACCESS record with in-frame sequences only. Its versions omit some clonotypes, under half of them owing to an unresolved V gene in the studies checked, with the rest unexplained. For V, J and clone size, that table is used; D and trimming come from the DNA. The sample has some 80,000 clones on record, 88% of them singletons. The biggest ten clones account for approximately 9.1% of the sample.

The sample's time point label, decoded: about 28 days (+/-7) after the second vaccine dose. The treatment or condition label on this specimen signifies: meningococcal conjugate vaccine given as trial control. Vaccinee samples came from UK trials COV001 and COV002, including a single-blind randomized controlled phase 2/3 trial of AZD1222 (ChAdOx1 nCoV-19) in healthy adults. For TCRbeta chain sequencing, PBMC samples were collected from trial participants at day 0 and at day 28 after the second dose. This specimen was peripheral blood, taken 28 days after the second dose of the MenACWY control vaccine. The sequence derives from an adult who received the MenACWY meningococcal vaccine as a control. Recombination linked TRBV5-1 to TRBJ2-5; 7 middle bases align to TRBD1. This receptor has the CDR3 CASSTGTDLRETQYF. The bases are TGCGCCAGCAGCACAGGGACAGATCTTCGCGAGACCCAGTACTTC.